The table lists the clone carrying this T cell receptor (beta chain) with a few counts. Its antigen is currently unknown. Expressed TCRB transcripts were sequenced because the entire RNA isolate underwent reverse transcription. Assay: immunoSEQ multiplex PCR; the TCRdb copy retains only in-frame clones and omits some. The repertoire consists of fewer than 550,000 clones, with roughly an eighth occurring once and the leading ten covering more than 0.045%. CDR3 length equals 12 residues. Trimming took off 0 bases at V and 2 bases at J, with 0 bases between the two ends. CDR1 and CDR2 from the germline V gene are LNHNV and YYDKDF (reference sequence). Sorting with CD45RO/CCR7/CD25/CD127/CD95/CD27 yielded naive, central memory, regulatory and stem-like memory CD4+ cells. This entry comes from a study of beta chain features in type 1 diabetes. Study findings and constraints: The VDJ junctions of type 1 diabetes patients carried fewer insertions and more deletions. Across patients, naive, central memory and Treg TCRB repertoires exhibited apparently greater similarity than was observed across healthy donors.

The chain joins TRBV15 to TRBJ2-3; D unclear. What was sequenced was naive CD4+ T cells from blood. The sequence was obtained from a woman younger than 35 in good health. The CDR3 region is CATSRDTDTQYF. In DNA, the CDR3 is TGTGCCACCAGCAGAGACACAGATACGCAGTATTTT.